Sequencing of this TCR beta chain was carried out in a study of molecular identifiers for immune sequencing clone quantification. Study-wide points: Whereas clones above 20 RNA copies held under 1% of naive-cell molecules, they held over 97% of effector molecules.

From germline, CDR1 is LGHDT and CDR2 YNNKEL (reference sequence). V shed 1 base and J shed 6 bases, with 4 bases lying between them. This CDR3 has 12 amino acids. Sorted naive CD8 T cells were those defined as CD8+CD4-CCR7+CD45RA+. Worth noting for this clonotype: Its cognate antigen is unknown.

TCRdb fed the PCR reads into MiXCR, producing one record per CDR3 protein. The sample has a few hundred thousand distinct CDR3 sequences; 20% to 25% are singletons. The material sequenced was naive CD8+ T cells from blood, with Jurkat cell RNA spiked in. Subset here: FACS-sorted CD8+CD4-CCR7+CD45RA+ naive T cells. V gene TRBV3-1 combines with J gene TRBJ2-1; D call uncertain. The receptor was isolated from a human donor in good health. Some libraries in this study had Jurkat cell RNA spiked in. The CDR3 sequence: CASSQVVNEQFF. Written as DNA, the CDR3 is TGTGCCAGCAGCCAAGTAGTCAATGAGCAGTTCTTC.